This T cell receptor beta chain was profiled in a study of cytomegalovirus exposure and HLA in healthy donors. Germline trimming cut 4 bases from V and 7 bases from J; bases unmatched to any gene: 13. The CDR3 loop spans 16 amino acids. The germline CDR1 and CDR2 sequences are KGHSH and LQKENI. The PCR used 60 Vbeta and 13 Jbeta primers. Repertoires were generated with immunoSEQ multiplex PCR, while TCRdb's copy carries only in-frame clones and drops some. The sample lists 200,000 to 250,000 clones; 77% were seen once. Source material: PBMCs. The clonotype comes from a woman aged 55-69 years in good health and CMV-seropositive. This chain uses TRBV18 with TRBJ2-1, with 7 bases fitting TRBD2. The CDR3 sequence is CASSQYQRGLENEQFF. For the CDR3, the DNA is TGTGCCAGCTCACAATATCAGCGGGGTTTGGAGAATGAGCAGTTCTTC.